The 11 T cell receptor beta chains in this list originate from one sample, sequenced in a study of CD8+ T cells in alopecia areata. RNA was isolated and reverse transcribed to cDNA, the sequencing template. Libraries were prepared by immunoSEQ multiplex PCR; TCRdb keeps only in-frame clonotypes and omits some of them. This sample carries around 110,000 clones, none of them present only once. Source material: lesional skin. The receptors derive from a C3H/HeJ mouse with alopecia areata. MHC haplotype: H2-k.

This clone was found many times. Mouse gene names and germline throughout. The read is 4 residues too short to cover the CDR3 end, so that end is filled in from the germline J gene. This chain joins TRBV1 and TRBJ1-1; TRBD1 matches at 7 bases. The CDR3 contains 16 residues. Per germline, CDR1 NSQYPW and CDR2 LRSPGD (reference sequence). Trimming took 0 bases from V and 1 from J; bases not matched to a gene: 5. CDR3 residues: CTCSADRTGGNTEVFF. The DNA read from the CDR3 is TGCACCTGCAGTGCAGATCGGACAGGAGGGAACACA.

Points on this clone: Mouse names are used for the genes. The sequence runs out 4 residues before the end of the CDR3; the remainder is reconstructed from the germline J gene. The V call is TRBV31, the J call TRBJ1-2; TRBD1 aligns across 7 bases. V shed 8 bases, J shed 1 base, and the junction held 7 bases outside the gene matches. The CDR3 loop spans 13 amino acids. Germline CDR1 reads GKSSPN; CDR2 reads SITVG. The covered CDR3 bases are TGTGCCGGGATCAGGGACAGAAACTCC. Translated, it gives CAGIRDRNS. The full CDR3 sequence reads CAGIRDRNSDYTF.

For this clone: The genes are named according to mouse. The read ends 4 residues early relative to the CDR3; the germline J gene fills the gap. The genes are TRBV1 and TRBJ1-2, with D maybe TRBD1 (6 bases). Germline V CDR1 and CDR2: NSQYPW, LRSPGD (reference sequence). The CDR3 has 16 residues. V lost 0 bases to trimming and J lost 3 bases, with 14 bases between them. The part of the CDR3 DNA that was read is TGCACCTGCAGTGCAGATCTCGGGGGGCGCGACTCC. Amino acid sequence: CTCSADLGGRDS. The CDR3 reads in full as CTCSADLGGRDSDYTF.

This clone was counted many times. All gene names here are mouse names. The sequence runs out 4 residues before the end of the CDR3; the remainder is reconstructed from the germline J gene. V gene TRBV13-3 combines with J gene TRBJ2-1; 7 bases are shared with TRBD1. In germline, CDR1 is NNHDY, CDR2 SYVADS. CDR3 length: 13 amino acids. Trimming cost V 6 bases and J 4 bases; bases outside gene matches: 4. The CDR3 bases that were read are TGTGCCAGCACGACAGGGAATTATGCT. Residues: CASTTGNYA. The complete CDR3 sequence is CASTTGNYAEQFF.

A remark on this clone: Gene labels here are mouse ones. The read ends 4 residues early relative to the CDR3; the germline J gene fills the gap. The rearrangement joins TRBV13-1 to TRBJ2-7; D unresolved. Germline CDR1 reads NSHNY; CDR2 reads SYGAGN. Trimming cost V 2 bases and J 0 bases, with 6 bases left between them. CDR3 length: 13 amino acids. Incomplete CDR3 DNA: TGTGCCAGCAGTGAGGCAGGCTCCTAT. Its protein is CASSEAGSY. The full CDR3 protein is CASSEAGSYEQYF.

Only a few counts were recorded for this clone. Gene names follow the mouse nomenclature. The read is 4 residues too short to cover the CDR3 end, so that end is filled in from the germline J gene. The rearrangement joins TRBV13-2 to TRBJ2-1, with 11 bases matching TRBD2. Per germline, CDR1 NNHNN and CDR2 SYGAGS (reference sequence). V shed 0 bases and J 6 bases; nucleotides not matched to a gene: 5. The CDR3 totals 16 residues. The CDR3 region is CASGDAWTGGRAEQFF. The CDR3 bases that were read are TGTGCCAGCGGTGATGCCTGGACTGGGGGGCGTGCT.

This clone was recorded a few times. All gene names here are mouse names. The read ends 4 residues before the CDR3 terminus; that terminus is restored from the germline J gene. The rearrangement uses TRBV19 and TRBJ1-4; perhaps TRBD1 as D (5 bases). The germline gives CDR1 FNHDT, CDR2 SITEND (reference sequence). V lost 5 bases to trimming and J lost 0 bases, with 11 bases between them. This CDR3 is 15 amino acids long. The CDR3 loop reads CASRPTELSNERLFF. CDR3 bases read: TGTGCCAGCAGACCGACAGAGCTTTCCAACGAA.

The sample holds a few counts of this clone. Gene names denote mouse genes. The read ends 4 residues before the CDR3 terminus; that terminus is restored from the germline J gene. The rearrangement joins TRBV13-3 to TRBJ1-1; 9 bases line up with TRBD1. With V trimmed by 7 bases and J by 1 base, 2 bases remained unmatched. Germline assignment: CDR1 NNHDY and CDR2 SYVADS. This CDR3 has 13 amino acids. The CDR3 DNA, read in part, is TGTGCCAGCGGGACAGGGAGGAACACA. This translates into CASGTGRNT. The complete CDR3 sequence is CASGTGRNTEVFF.

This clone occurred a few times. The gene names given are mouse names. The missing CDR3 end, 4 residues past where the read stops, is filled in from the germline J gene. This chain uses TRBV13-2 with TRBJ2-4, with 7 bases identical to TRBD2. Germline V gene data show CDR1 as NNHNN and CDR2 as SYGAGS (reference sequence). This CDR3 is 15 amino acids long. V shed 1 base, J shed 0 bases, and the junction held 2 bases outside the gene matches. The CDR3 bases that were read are TGTGCCAGCGGTGATTTTGGGGGGAGTCAAAAC. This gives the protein CASGDFGGSQN. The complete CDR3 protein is CASGDFGGSQNTLYF.

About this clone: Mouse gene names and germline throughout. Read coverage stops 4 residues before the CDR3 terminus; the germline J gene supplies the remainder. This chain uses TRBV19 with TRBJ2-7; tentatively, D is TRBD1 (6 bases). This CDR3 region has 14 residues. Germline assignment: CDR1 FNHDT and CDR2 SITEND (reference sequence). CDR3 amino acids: CASSQAGEKYEQYF. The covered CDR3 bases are TGTGCCAGCAGCCAAGCAGGGGAAAAATAT.

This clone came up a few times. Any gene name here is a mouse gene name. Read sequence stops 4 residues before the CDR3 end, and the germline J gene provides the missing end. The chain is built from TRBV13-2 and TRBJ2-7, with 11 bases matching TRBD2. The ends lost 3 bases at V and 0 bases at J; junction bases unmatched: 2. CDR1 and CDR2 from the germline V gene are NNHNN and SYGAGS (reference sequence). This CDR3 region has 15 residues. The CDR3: CASGGTGGSSYEQYF. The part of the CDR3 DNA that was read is TGTGCCAGCGGTGGGACTGGGGGGAGCTCCTAT.